The present entry profiles one T cell receptor (beta chain) with its context. Its antigen remains unidentified. Qualities for individual bases were not recorded, and no much larger clone is one base off. The data were obtained in a study of blood T cells in healthy people across ages (dated by TCRdb to between 2015 and 2016). Context from the whole study: In model experiments, template switching captured roughly one uniquely barcoded TCR beta cDNA molecule for every two T cells. The study measured age-related changes in TCR beta repertoire diversity using deep sequencing normalized with unique cDNA molecular identifiers. The donors were divided into four age groups: young (average around 15 years), middle-aged (about 40), aged (about 62) and long-lived (roughly 82). To avoid experimental bias, donors of different ages were randomly spread across the sequencing lanes. Using the same blood draw, the study looked at two additional independent replicas of 1 million unique cDNA reads for two donors, one aged 18 to 30 and the other aged 80 or older.

Libraries were prepared through 5' RACE. The sequencer was an Illumina HiSeq 2500. A second about 7 to 12 cycle PCR used a sample-barcoded 5' primer and a J-beta primer mix. Each TCR beta cDNA molecule received a unique molecular identifier from a template-switch 5' adaptor carrying 12 random nucleotides. Each sample yielded at least 2.5 million CDR3-containing paired-end reads. All of the RNA was converted into first-strand cDNA using the Mint cDNA synthesis kit, with a TRBC-specific oligonucleotide serving as the primer. All cDNA was treated with uracil-DNA glycosylase and then went through a first 18-cycle PCR with the universal primers M1SS and BC2_uni_R. The authors' analysis ran thus. Each sample was normalized by randomly selecting 1 million high-quality reads, each carrying a distinct molecular identifier. Instead of being binned into consensus sequences, reads that shared molecular identifiers were thrown out. CDR3 identification, clonotype clustering and error correction used MiTCR with a Q25 quality threshold and the strictest error-elimination algorithm. A nonparametric unseen species model using Euler transformation provided a lower-bound estimate of total TCR beta diversity. The raw public reads went through TCRdb reprocessing: fastp at Q25, MiXCR clone calling, in-frame beta chains kept. Each entry is one CDR3 protein sequence, shown with its most common DNA and genes. For this entry, the V and J calls and clone size follow TCRdb and not the study's own pipeline. In all, the sample holds about 680,000 distinct CDR3 sequences, and around 48% of those were seen once. Jointly, the top ten make up around 32% of the sample.

What the research found in general, with its limitations: The CMV infection status of donors was not known, potentially confounding age-related changes in expanded clonotypes. Since profiling was done on bulk unsorted PBMCs, naive and antigen-experienced compartments could not be conclusively compared. Compared with the aged group, more naive CD4+ T cells, fewer expanded clones and increased TCR diversity were shown by the long-lived group, suggesting age selection. A strong correlation was found between observed TCR beta diversity and the percentage of naive T cells measured by flow cytometry. As age increased, observed TCR beta diversity per million T cells dropped in a roughly linear way, and a significant reduction was already evident by age about 40. Estimates of total diversity from one million sequenced T cells were regarded as lower bounds and underestimates.

Via the germline V gene, CDR1 is SGHTA and CDR2 FQGNSA. Including the terminal cysteine and phenylalanine, the CDR3 comprises 17 residues. CDR3 DNA is the only sequence kept; it has 51 bases, read in frame from the first base. For this chain, trimming is 5 bases at the V end and 2 bases at the J end, and the number of junction bases without a gene match is 11. Systemically healthy Caucasian individuals from Russia, some 40 in total and aged about 6 to 90 years, were included as donors. Ten milliliters of peripheral blood were drawn from each donor into EDTA-treated Vacutainer tubes. Ficoll-Paque density-gradient centrifugation was used to isolate PBMCs, with at least 6.5 million per sample. Total RNA was extracted from PBMCs with Trizol reagent, with at least 6 micrograms obtained per sample. For every donor, flow cytometry on a PBMC aliquot measured the percentage of naive CD45RAhigh/CD27high T cells.

The sequenced sample was blood. This TCR came from a woman aged 55-70 years in good health. The chain is encoded by TRBV7-2 joined to TRBJ2-2, with 7 bases matching TRBD1. The nucleotide sequence is given as TGTGCCAGCAGCAAAGCTCCGGGACAGAGTAACACCGGGGAGCTGTTTTTT. Its protein reads: CASSKAPGQSNTGELFF.